This paragraph covers one T cell receptor (beta chain) sequence. What it binds is unknown. CDR3 length: 13 amino acids. Deletions cut 2 bases from V and 2 bases from J, with 6 bases between. Germline V gene sequence: CDR1 KGHSH, CDR2 LQKENI. This sample stems from a study of T cell repertoires in cytomegalovirus infection. For the study at large: The authors relied on CMV epitopes, both recently identified HLA-C-restricted and well-studied HLA-B-restricted.

TCRdb passed the reads through MiXCR, listing each CDR3 protein once. The table includes about half a million distinct CDR3 sequences, around 30% detected once. The study's findings and limits: Individuals carrying CMV plus the relevant HLA were identified by cumulative frequency of public TCR beta families. The ex vivo response showed dominance by HLA-C-restricted CMV-specific TCR beta clonotypes.

The receptor was derived from a human donor in good health (CMV status not recorded). Some clones in this sample may be carry-over from other donors' samples. The chain joins TRBV18 to TRBJ2-5; D is unresolved. Source: cultured PBMCs, taken from culture after CMV antigen stimulation. The CDR3 loop reads CASSPVLQETQYF. Here the CDR3 DNA reads TGTGCCAGCTCACCAGTACTGCAAGAGACCCAGTACTTC. The entire variable domain, with the rest obtained from reference TRBV18 and TRBJ2-5, is as follows: NAGVMQNPRHLVRRRGQEARLRCSPMKGHSHVYWYRQLPEEGLKFMVYLQKENIIDESGMPKERFSAEFPKEGPSILRIQQVVRGDSAAYFCASSPVLQETQYFGPGTRLLVL.